This T cell receptor beta chain was recovered during a study of T-cell memory formation after mild COVID-19. Barcoded TCR alpha and TCR beta cDNA libraries with UMIs came from 5'RACE using constant-segment primers. Using its own MiXCR run on the 5' RACE reads, TCRdb lists one record per CDR3 protein. The repertoire holds under 300,000 distinct CDR3 sequences, with about 20% as singletons. With regard to this clonotype: Its antigen is not identified.

This CDR3 region has 13 residues. Germline V lookup: CDR1 MDHEN, CDR2 SYDVKM. V was shortened by 7 bases and J by 6 bases, with 12 bases between the two germline ends. Study outcomes and limitations: Largely, contracting CD4+ clones fell within CM and EM, and contracting CD8+ clones within EMRA. Whether second-wave clones peaking at day 37 were SARS-CoV-2 specific went unconfirmed.

Sequenced input: PBMCs or a T cell subset sorted from them (not recorded which). This clonotype was obtained from a man aged 18 to 29 who had mild COVID-19 (a few samples of this study predate the infection). Cell type and time point are not known. The J gene is TRBJ2-2, the V gene TRBV28; a weak D match, TRBD2 (7 bases). This CDR3 reads CASKEGGAGELFF. CDR3 sequence (DNA): TGTGCCAGCAAAGAAGGGGGGGCCGGGGAGCTGTTTTTT.